This T cell receptor (beta chain) was identified during a study of blood T cell repertoires in COVID-19. Study overall: Sites across the United States, Italy and Spain contributed samples from acute and convalescent COVID-19. In each case, the material was cDNA or gDNA derived from T cells, B-cell-depleted T cells, or PBMCs.

TCRdb's copy holds only in-frame clones and misses some; the assay was immunoSEQ multiplex PCR. The repertoire consists of about 270,000 clones, with about 85% occurring once and the leading ten covering about 4.1%. This clonotype was obtained from a man in his fifties or sixties who had recovered from COVID-19. Sequencing was performed on peripheral blood.

As DNA, the CDR3 is TGTGCCAGCAGCGCCACTCCGGGACTAGCTCGTGAGCAGTACTTC. It translates to CASSATPGLAREQYF. The V call is TRBV7-8, the J call TRBJ2-7; 9 bases are a match to TRBD2. Germline V CDR1 and CDR2: SGHVS, FQNEAQ. The CDR3 consists of 15 residues. Trimming cost V 5 bases and J 7 bases; bases outside gene matches: 12.